A selection of T cell receptor beta chains follows, all from one sample in a study of T-cell memory formation after mild COVID-19. A single record per CDR3 protein comes from TCRdb applying MiXCR to the 5' RACE reads. The top ten clones hold 7.5% to 10% of a sample with fewer than 450,000 distinct CDR3 sequences, approximately 25% of them seen once. Sequenced: PBMCs or a T cell subset sorted from them (not recorded which). Source of these receptors: an adult woman who had mild COVID-19 (a few samples of this study predate the infection). Cell type and time point are not known. The CDR3 runs from the conserved cysteine through the conserved F or W. A D gene is named only where the DNA matches it firmly. Clone sizes are given selectively: once, few, many, or a class where the clone is expanded.

V gene,D gene,J gene,clone size,CDR3 protein,CDR3 DNA
TRBV20-1,-,TRBJ2-2,few,CSARDLSGGSGMNTGELFF,TGCAGTGCTAGAGATCTCAGTGGGGGATCTGGGATGAACACCGGGGAGCTGTTTTTT
TRBV27,-,TRBJ1-3,-,CASSSLDTRNTIYF,TGTGCCAGCAGTTCGTTGGACACAAGAAACACCATATATTTT
TRBV6-6,TRBD2,TRBJ2-1,-,CASSTSSGGRGEQFF,TGTGCCAGCAGCACCTCGAGCGGGGGTCGCGGTGAGCAGTTCTTC
TRBV6-6,TRBD1,TRBJ1-2,-,CASRPRGGPNYGYTF,TGTGCCAGCAGACCCAGGGGGGGGCCGAACTATGGCTACACCTTC
TRBV12-3/TRBV12-4,TRBD1,TRBJ1-1,once,CASTDGQGGTEAFF,TGTGCCAGCACCGACGGACAGGGGGGCACTGAAGCTTTCTTT
TRBV10-3,TRBD1,TRBJ1-2,-,CAISPTGELGYTF,TGTGCCATCAGCCCGACAGGGGAGCTTGGCTACACCTTC
TRBV7-2,TRBD2,TRBJ2-2,-,CASSLPGLAKAGELFF,TGTGCCAGCAGCTTACCGGGACTAGCGAAGGCCGGGGAGCTGTTTTTT
TRBV7-9,TRBD2,TRBJ2-5,few,CASSSVAGAKETQYF,TGTGCCAGCAGCTCAGTAGCGGGCGCGAAAGAGACCCAGTACTTC
TRBV24-1,TRBD2,TRBJ2-3,-,CATSASGRLGTQYF,TGTGCCACCAGTGCTAGCGGGAGATTAGGTACGCAGTATTTT
TRBV11-2,-,TRBJ1-1,few,CASRQTNTEAFF,TGTGCCAGCAGACAAACCAACACTGAAGCTTTCTTT
TRBV10-3,-,TRBJ1-1,many,CAISETSGARVTEAFF,TGTGCCATCAGTGAGACCTCCGGGGCCCGGGTCACTGAAGCTTTCTTT
TRBV6-2/TRBV6-3,TRBD2,TRBJ2-1,-,CASSRLAGLGNEQFF,TGTGCCAGCAGTAGACTAGCGGGACTCGGAAATGAGCAGTTCTTC
TRBV6-6,-,TRBJ2-1,few,CASKQPKKDNEQFF,TGTGCCAGCAAACAGCCTAAGAAGGACAATGAGCAGTTCTTC
TRBV7-9,TRBD2,TRBJ2-1,few,CASSAPTSSGRRNEQFF,TGTGCCAGCAGCGCACCCACCTCTAGCGGGAGGCGGAATGAGCAGTTCTTC
TRBV15,-,TRBJ2-7,few,CATSSGVLDYEQYF,TGTGCCACCAGCAGTGGCGTTTTGGACTACGAGCAGTACTTC
TRBV5-1,TRBD1,TRBJ2-1,-,CASSLLGTAYNEQFF,TGCGCCAGCAGCTTACTGGGGACAGCATACAATGAGCAGTTCTTC
TRBV4-1,TRBD1,TRBJ1-5,-,CASSLGQGDQRQHF,TGCGCCAGCAGCCTGGGACAGGGGGACCAGCGCCAGCATTTT
TRBV6-1,-,TRBJ1-2,-,CASSGAGTFTGYTF,TGTGCCAGCAGTGGGGCCGGGACTTTCACAGGCTACACCTTC
TRBV5-6,-,TRBJ1-1,-,CASSLRPATFTTEAFF,TGTGCCAGCAGCTTGAGGCCAGCTACCTTTACCACTGAAGCTTTCTTT
TRBV19,-,TRBJ1-3,-,CASTFGNTIYF,TGTGCCAGCACCTTTGGAAACACCATATATTTT
TRBV7-2,TRBD1,TRBJ2-1,few,CASRTTGGLNEQFF,TGTGCCAGCAGAACAACAGGGGGCTTGAATGAGCAGTTCTTC
TRBV7-2,TRBD2,TRBJ2-5,-,CASSPRRGQETQYF,TGTGCCAGCAGCCCCAGGCGGGGGCAAGAGACCCAGTACTTC
TRBV15,TRBD1,TRBJ2-7,many,CATSRGGQGAYEQYF,TGTGCCACCAGCAGGGGCGGACAGGGGGCCTACGAGCAGTACTTC
TRBV24-1,-,TRBJ2-4,-,CATSEAGTGDKNIQYF,TGTGCCACCAGTGAAGCCGGGACCGGGGACAAAAACATTCAGTACTTC
TRBV29-1,-,TRBJ2-7,once,CSVEDRVGGSYEQYF,TGCAGCGTTGAAGATAGGGTGGGGGGCTCCTACGAGCAGTACTTC
TRBV27,-,TRBJ2-7,once,CASRAPFSYEQYF,TGTGCCAGCAGGGCACCCTTCTCCTACGAGCAGTACTTC
TRBV24-1,TRBD1,TRBJ2-1,-,CATSDLQGARNNEQFF,TGTGCCACCAGTGATCTACAGGGGGCTAGGAACAATGAGCAGTTCTTC
TRBV12-3/TRBV12-4,-,TRBJ1-1,-,CASSWGAETNTEAFF,TGTGCCAGCAGTTGGGGGGCAGAGACGAACACTGAAGCTTTCTTT
TRBV5-1,TRBD1,TRBJ2-3,-,CASSRDRVSTDTQYF,TGCGCCAGCAGCCGGGACAGGGTTAGCACAGATACGCAGTATTTT
TRBV7-6,TRBD2,TRBJ2-7,-,CASSLAYKREPIDEQYF,TGTGCCAGCAGCTTAGCTTACAAGCGGGAGCCTATCGACGAGCAGTACTTC
TRBV3-1,-,TRBJ1-1,-,CASSQDVPRNTEAFF,TGTGCCAGCAGCCAAGACGTTCCTAGGAACACTGAAGCTTTCTTT
TRBV27,TRBD2,TRBJ2-5,-,CASSTLSGRETQYF,TGTGCCAGCAGCACCCTTAGCGGGAGAGAGACCCAGTACTTC
TRBV10-3,-,TRBJ2-7,many,CATRAGGNYEQYF,TGTGCCACCCGGGCCGGGGGCAACTACGAGCAGTACTTC
TRBV6-5,TRBD1,TRBJ1-2,-,CASSTSTGGYGYTF,TGTGCCAGCAGTACCTCGACAGGGGGCTATGGCTACACCTTC
TRBV9,TRBD2,TRBJ2-1,-,CASSVDPDGTSGRTYNEQFF,TGTGCCAGCAGCGTAGATCCTGACGGGACTAGCGGGAGGACCTACAATGAGCAGTTCTTC
TRBV2,-,TRBJ1-2,-,CASRQDHYGYTF,TGTGCCAGCAGGCAAGACCACTATGGCTACACCTTC
TRBV7-9,TRBD2,TRBJ2-1,few,CASSFSGGTYNEQFF,TGTGCCAGCAGCTTTAGCGGGGGGACTTACAATGAGCAGTTCTTC
TRBV6-1,TRBD1,TRBJ2-7,-,CASTQGAPWAYEQYF,TGTGCCAGCACCCAGGGGGCTCCCTGGGCCTACGAGCAGTACTTC
TRBV2,-,TRBJ2-5,-,CASSDQGLQETQYF,TGTGCCAGCAGTGACCAGGGCTTACAAGAGACCCAGTACTTC
TRBV18,TRBD1,TRBJ2-1,few,CASSLDRGSSYNEQFF,TGTGCCAGCTCTCTCGACAGGGGGAGCTCCTACAATGAGCAGTTCTTC
TRBV5-1,TRBD1,TRBJ2-1,-,CASSPLGTGVNEQFF,TGCGCCAGCAGCCCCCTGGGGACAGGGGTCAATGAGCAGTTCTTC
TRBV5-1,-,TRBJ1-1,-,CASSSGTTNTEAFF,TGCGCCAGCAGCAGCGGGACAACGAACACTGAAGCTTTCTTT
TRBV7-2,-,TRBJ2-3,few,CASSLATGGDTDTQYF,TGTGCCAGCAGCTTAGCCACGGGGGGCGACACAGATACGCAGTATTTT
TRBV7-9,-,TRBJ1-5,few,CASSQGVLARGGKPQHF,TGTGCCAGCAGCCAAGGCGTCCTGGCGCGTGGGGGAAAGCCCCAGCATTTT
TRBV5-4,TRBD2,TRBJ2-1,few,CASSARLAGGLEQFF,TGTGCCAGCAGCGCCCGACTAGCGGGAGGGTTGGAGCAGTTCTTC
TRBV15,-,TRBJ2-5,-,CATSRDRGGETQYF,TGTGCCACCAGCAGAGACAGGGGGGGAGAGACCCAGTACTTC
TRBV11-2,-,TRBJ1-2,-,CASSRDTMDYGYTF,TGTGCCAGCAGTCGGGACACCATGGACTATGGCTACACCTTC
TRBV7-8,TRBD2,TRBJ2-5,many,CASSWGTSGSGETQYF,TGTGCCAGCAGCTGGGGGACTAGCGGGAGTGGGGAGACCCAGTACTTC
TRBV5-6,TRBD2,TRBJ2-5,-,CASRTSGLYQETQYF,TGTGCCAGCAGAACTAGCGGGCTATACCAAGAGACCCAGTACTTC
TRBV12-3/TRBV12-4,-,TRBJ1-1,-,CASSLKGGGGTEAFF,TGTGCCAGCAGTTTGAAGGGAGGGGGGGGCACTGAAGCTTTCTTT
TRBV7-2,TRBD2,TRBJ2-3,many,CASSLGLAGVSADTQYF,TGTGCCAGCAGCCTAGGACTAGCGGGAGTTTCGGCAGATACGCAGTATTTT